These 23 T cell receptor beta chains were all obtained from the same sample, sequenced in a study of CD4 and CD8 cells across lung adenocarcinoma regions. TCRdb ran MiXCR on the PCR reads and lists one entry per CDR3 protein. The data show 7,500 to 10,000 distinct CDR3 sequences, approximately 50% seen once. Sequences were obtained from CD4+ T cells from the margin of a lung tumor. The source of these receptors is a male donor with lung adenocarcinoma. The CD4 and CD8 labels of this study may be unreliable.

This clonotype was counted ten times or more. The rearrangement uses TRBV3-1 and TRBJ2-1; 9 bases match TRBD1. Germline CDR1 is LGHDT and CDR2 is YNNKEL (reference sequence). With V trimmed by 6 bases and J by 9 bases, 12 bases remained unmatched. The CDR3 consists of 15 residues. The CDR3 nucleotides read TGTGCCAGCAGACCCCGGGACAGGGATGCTGGTGAGCAGTTCTTC. It encodes CASRPRDRDAGEQFF.

With respect to this clonotype: A read error may produce the germline difference seen at one junction end. The chain recombines TRBV6-1 with TRBJ2-3; D might be TRBD2 (5 bases). Germline assignment: CDR1 MNHNS and CDR2 SASEGT. The CDR3 runs to 15 residues. This CDR3 reads CGSGAGLGAKDTQYF. In DNA, the CDR3 is TGTGGCAGCGGTGCGGGTCTGGGAGCGAAAGATACGCAGTATTTT.

With respect to this clonotype: At one end, the junction sequence differs from germline, possibly due to a read error. This sequence joins TRBV7-7 and TRBJ2-1, with D unclear. The J call may be faulty, since TRBJ2-7 better matches the DNA end. The CDR3 is 13 residues long. CDR1 is SSHAT, CDR2 FNYEAQ, per germline (reference sequence). CDR3 in amino acids: CASSLSSNNEQYF. The CDR3 DNA reads TGTGCTAGCAGCTTATCCAGCAACAATGAGCAGTACTTC.

The CDR3 DNA is TGCGCCAGCACCCCCGGACAGATATCTTTGAGAACTGAAGCTTTCTTT. Encoded protein: CASTPGQISLRTEAFF. This chain links TRBV10-2 with TRBJ1-1; TRBD1 might be the D (6 bases). The CDR3 covers 16 residues. Germline lookup yields CDR1 WSHSY and CDR2 SAAADI. V was shortened by 7 bases and J by 5 bases, with 23 bases between the two germline ends.

This clonotype rates as medium-sized (0.01 to 0.1%). This sequence joins TRBV4-1 and TRBJ2-5; TRBD2 agrees at 13 bases. The CDR3 totals 16 residues. The V gene end was trimmed by 4 bases and the J gene end by 1 base; junction bases not matched to a gene: 3. CDR1 MGHRA and CDR2 YSYEKL come from the germline V gene. The CDR3 loop reads CASSLTSGGAQETQYF. The CDR3 DNA reads TGCGCCAGCAGCCTTACTAGCGGGGGGGCCCAAGAGACCCAGTACTTC.

This clonotype was found once. The CDR3 sequence is CATQTSGSQGEQFF. The CDR3 nucleotides are TGTGCCACACAGACTAGCGGATCCCAAGGGGAGCAGTTCTTC. The chain couples TRBV10-3 to TRBJ2-1; 9 nucleotides match TRBD2. The V and J ends lost 10 bases and 10 bases, in that order; junction bases with no gene match: 14. Germline loops: CDR1 ENHRY, CDR2 SYGVKD. This CDR3 is built from 14 residues.

The chain carries TRBV7-2 and TRBJ2-1, with D tentatively TRBD1 (6 bases). Germline lookup yields CDR1 SGHTA and CDR2 FQGNSA. The length of the CDR3 is 14 residues. The V end was cut by 5 bases, the J end by 13 bases, with 21 bases between. CDR3 residues: CASSKQSGGQTQFF. CDR3 bases: TGTGCCAGCAGCAAACAGAGTGGTGGACAGACCCAGTTCTTC.

A note on this clonotype: At one end, the junction sequence differs from germline, possibly due to a read error. V is TRBV9 and J is TRBJ1-6; the D gene is possibly TRBD1 (5 bases). The CDR3 extends over 15 amino acids. Germline V gene data show CDR1 as SGDLS and CDR2 as YYNGEE. CDR3 amino acids: CASSVDGGGNSPHHF. The CDR3, as DNA: TGTGCCAGCAGCGTAGATGGGGGAGGTAATTCACCCCACCACTTT.

In this sample, this clonotype turned up a few times. The CDR3 here is CASSPNGVQETQYF. The CDR3 coding sequence is TGTGCCAGCAGTCCCAACGGGGTCCAAGAGACCCAGTACTTC. This sequence joins TRBV6-1 and TRBJ2-5, with D perhaps matching TRBD2 (5 bases). Germline loops: CDR1 MNHNS, CDR2 SASEGT. Trimming removed 5 bases at V and 1 base at J, with 11 bases between. The CDR3 runs 14 residues.

This clonotype was detected only a few times. The chain combines TRBV6-1 with TRBJ2-5; D ambiguous. This CDR3 comprises 13 residues. Trimming took 0 bases from V and 7 from J, leaving 9 bases between them. The germline V gene has CDR1 MNHNS and CDR2 SASEGT. CDR3 sequence reads: CASSEAREATQYF. As DNA, the CDR3 is TGTGCCAGCAGTGAAGCGCGAGAGGCGACCCAGTACTTC.

Details on this clonotype: One end of the junction fails to match germline, which may point to a read error. V is TRBV7-2 and J is TRBJ2-4; 8 bases fit TRBD2. CDR3 size: 15 residues. Germline values: CDR1 SGHTA, CDR2 FQGNSA. CDR3 sequence (DNA): TGTGCCAGCAGCTCGGCGCGGGGGGCCAAAAATATTCAGTACTTC. Residues: CASSSARGAKNIQYF.

By its share, this clonotype is medium-sized. The rearrangement links TRBV6-1 to TRBJ2-3; possibly TRBD2 for D (5 bases). The CDR3 sequence is 13 residues long. CDR1 is MNHNS and CDR2 is SASEGT in the germline V gene. V shed 8 bases and J shed 4 bases, with 13 bases lying between them. CDR3 sequence reads: CASCIPGADTQYF. In DNA, the CDR3 is TGTGCCAGCTGTATCCCCGGGGCAGATACGCAGTATTTT.

This clonotype was counted many times. This rearrangement joins TRBV4-1 to TRBJ2-2; 9 nucleotides match TRBD1. Trimming cost V 0 bases and J 4 bases; bases outside gene matches: 3. Germline lookup yields CDR1 MGHRA and CDR2 YSYEKL. The CDR3 covers 16 residues. The CDR3 DNA reads as TGCGCCAGCAGCCAAGACGGGACAGGGTTCACCGGGGAGCTGTTTTTT. This gives the protein CASSQDGTGFTGELFF.

Details on this clonotype: A read error may account for a junction end that differs from germline. The gene calls are TRBV6-1 and TRBJ2-1; D possibly corresponds to TRBD2 (6 bases). The assigned J gene may be wrong: the sequence end matches TRBJ2-5 better. This CDR3 region has 15 residues. In germline, CDR1 is MNHNS, CDR2 SASEGT. Here the CDR3 DNA reads TGTGCCAGCAGCGAAGGAGGAGGGTCGGGTGGGACCCAGTACTTC. The encoded protein is CASSEGGGSGGTQYF.

This clonotype is medium-sized (0.01 to 0.1%). The chain joins TRBV6-1 to TRBJ2-2, with 8 bases lining up with TRBD2. The germline V gene has CDR1 MNHNS and CDR2 SASEGT. The trim removed 4 bases at V and 6 bases at J, leaving 10 bases unmatched. This CDR3 is 16 amino acids long. CDR3: CASSAEAGGGPGELFF. The CDR3 DNA follows: TGTGCCAGCAGTGCCGAGGCGGGAGGAGGGCCCGGGGAGCTGTTTTTT.

The rearrangement links TRBV6-1 to TRBJ1-5; tentative D call: TRBD1 (5 bases). This CDR3 is 15 amino acids long. Trimming removed 1 base from V and 6 bases from J, with 13 bases in between. Germline CDR1 reads MNHNS; CDR2 reads SASEGT. CDR3 bases: TGTGCCAGCAGTGAAGGTCAGGGCGGCAGTCAGCCCCAGCATTTT. Its translation is CASSEGQGGSQPQHF.

V and J are TRBV6-1 and TRBJ2-3; D is undetermined. The germline gives CDR1 MNHNS, CDR2 SASEGT. The CDR3 extends over 11 amino acids. Trimming stripped 8 bases from V and 2 bases from J, with 5 bases between. The CDR3 is CASDLTDTQYF. For the CDR3, the DNA is TGTGCCAGCGATCTCACAGATACGCAGTATTTT.

V is TRBV5-6 and J is TRBJ2-3; maybe TRBD2 (6 bases). The germline V gene encodes CDR1 SGHDT and CDR2 YYEEEE. V lost 3 bases to trimming and J lost 4 bases, with 15 bases between them. The CDR3 has 15 amino acids. The CDR3 DNA is TGTGCCAGCAGCTCCCCTCCAGCGGGTGCAGATACGCAGTATTTT. Translation: CASSSPPAGADTQYF.

V is TRBV7-2 and J is TRBJ1-2; D is possibly TRBD1 (5 bases). The CDR3 is made up of 15 amino acids. V gave up 5 bases and J gave up 0 bases, with 13 bases separating them. CDR1 and CDR2 (germline): SGHTA, FQGNSA. The DNA of the CDR3 is TGTGCCAGCAGCGCTGGGGGGAGTTCTAACTATGGCTACACCTTC. Encoded protein: CASSAGGSSNYGYTF.

The chain has TRBV7-2 and TRBJ2-5; no firm D call. V was clipped by 2 bases and J by 0 bases, with 10 bases between them. CDR3 size: 15 residues. From germline, CDR1 is SGHTA and CDR2 FQGNSA. CDR3: CASSLIGRYQETQYF. DNA for the CDR3: TGTGCCAGCAGCTTAATCGGCAGGTACCAAGAGACCCAGTACTTC.

The sample holds a few counts of this clonotype. This sequence joins TRBV10-1 and TRBJ2-3; D tentatively reads TRBD1 or TRBD2 (5 bases each). The CDR3 contains 15 residues. CDR1 is WNHNN and CDR2 is SYGVQD in the germline V gene (reference sequence). The germline V and J ends were trimmed by 8 bases and 2 bases, with 17 bases remaining between them. The CDR3, as DNA: TGCGCCAGCTTGCTGAGGGGAAAATCCACAGATACGCAGTATTTT. As protein: CASLLRGKSTDTQYF.

Only a few counts were recorded for this clonotype. J is TRBJ2-5 and V is TRBV4-2, with 9 bases matching TRBD2. Germline assignment: CDR1 LGHNA and CDR2 YNFKEQ. V shed 0 bases and J 2 bases; nucleotides not matched to a gene: 10. The CDR3 spans 18 residues. This chain's CDR3 is CASSQDLRAGGTQETQYF. The DNA of the CDR3 is TGTGCCAGCAGCCAAGATCTGCGAGCGGGAGGCACGCAAGAGACCCAGTACTTC.

This clonotype was recorded a few times. This chain joins TRBV3-1 and TRBJ2-1, with D tentatively TRBD1 (5 bases). The DNA matches TRBJ2-7 better at its end, which makes the J call doubtful. CDR1 is LGHDT and CDR2 is YNNKEL in the germline V gene (reference sequence). The CDR3 spans 14 residues. The CDR3 DNA sequence: TGTGCCAGCAGCCAAAGGCAGGGAAGGAACGAGCAGTACTTC. Amino acids: CASSQRQGRNEQYF.